The next 7 T cell receptor beta chains were all read from a single sample in a study of breast tumors, draining lymph nodes, adjacent tissues. One entry per CDR3 protein results from TCRdb running MiXCR on the multiplex PCR reads. The data show 47,000 or so distinct CDR3 sequences, about 21% seen once. The sample comprised breast tumor tissue. The receptors shown here come from a female donor with breast cancer. Some clones in this sample may be carry-over from other donors' samples.

Within the sample, this clonotype is medium-sized. The junction departs from germline at one end; a sequencing error may be responsible. The chain carries TRBV6-1 and TRBJ1-5; weak D call: TRBD1 (5 bases). CDR1 MNHNS and CDR2 SASEGT come from the germline V gene. CDR3 length equals 11 residues. The CDR3 is CASTEGEPQHF. DNA of the CDR3: TGTGCCAGCACTGAAGGGGAGCCCCAGCATTTT.

V gene TRBV5-6 combines with J gene TRBJ1-1, with 7 bases aligning to TRBD1. The CDR3 is 17 residues long. Looked up from germline, CDR1 is SGHDT and CDR2 is YYEEEE. V was pared by 1 base and J by 8 bases, with 17 bases of the junction left unmatched. CDR3 loop: CASSLFGDGTDHREAFF. DNA of the CDR3: TGTGCCAGCAGCTTGTTTGGGGATGGGACAGATCATCGGGAAGCTTTCTTT.

The sample holds many counts of this clonotype. The rearrangement uses TRBV12-3 or TRBV12-4 and TRBJ2-7; D not certain. The V end was cut by 3 bases, the J end by 3 bases, with 12 bases between. This CDR3 region has 14 residues. This chain's CDR3 is CASSFWVSHYEQYF. The CDR3 nucleotides are TGTGCCAGCAGTTTTTGGGTCAGTCACTACGAGCAGTACTTC.

This clonotype was observed many times. This CDR3 reads CASSLSRDRSYEQYF. CDR3 nucleotides: TGTGCCAGCAGCTTGTCCAGGGATAGGTCCTACGAGCAGTACTTC. The V call is TRBV5-4, the J call TRBJ2-7, with D maybe TRBD1 (5 bases). There are 15 residues in the CDR3. Germline assignment: CDR1 SGHNT and CDR2 YYREEE (reference sequence). Trimming removed 1 base from V and 1 base from J, with 12 bases in between.

This clonotype was found a few times. This rearrangement joins TRBV27 to TRBJ2-6; D is possibly TRBD2 (6 bases). With 5 bases removed from V and 0 bases from J, the gap between germline ends came to 17 bases. This CDR3 is 18 amino acids long. Per the germline V gene, CDR1 is MNHEY and CDR2 is SMNVEV (reference sequence). CDR3 bases: TGTGCCAGCAGTAGGGGAGGTGACGGGAGCTCTGGGGCCAACGTCCTGACTTTC. Protein: CASSRGGDGSSGANVLTF.

The table lists this clonotype with many counts. This chain connects TRBV6-1 to TRBJ1-6; 10 bases line up with TRBD1. Germline lookup yields CDR1 MNHNS and CDR2 SASEGT. The CDR3 totals 14 residues. The ends lost 5 bases at V and 7 bases at J; junction bases unmatched: 2. DNA of the CDR3: TGTGCCAGCAGTCTGACAGGGGGCAATTCACCCCTCCACTTT. Protein sequence: CASSLTGGNSPLHF.

This clonotype was detected ten times or more. V is TRBV5-5 and J is TRBJ2-7, with D possibly TRBD2 on 5 matching bases. CDR3 length: 13 residues. Per germline, CDR1 SGHKS and CDR2 YYEKEE (reference sequence). V was shortened by 2 bases and J by 5 bases, with 11 bases between the two germline ends. The DNA of the CDR3 is TGTGCCAGCAGCTTCATAGGGAGCAACGAGCAGTACTTC. This gives the protein CASSFIGSNEQYF.